The clone carrying this T cell receptor beta chain was seen only a few times. What it binds is unknown. The sample is drawn from a study of human T cells and chemical hapten exposure. Sample time point: pre-sensitization, week 0. Treatment in this sample: therapeutic diphenylcyclopropenone sensitization with weekly scalp DPC. The study used a library that attached unique molecular identifiers to individual cDNA molecules. TCRdb independently ran MiXCR on the RACE reads; one entry per CDR3 protein. The data hold about 380,000 distinct CDR3 sequences, with roughly 5.3% observed a single time. The CDR3 has 13 residues. Trimming left V 6 bases short and J 8 bases short, with 17 bases between. Germline CDR1 is DFQATT and CDR2 is SNEGSKA (reference sequence). General study findings and limits: Sensitizing to DPC left TCRs with a frequency above 1 in 1000 unaltered.

The receptor comes from a woman aged 50 to 60 with alopecia areata. Some clones in this sample may be carry-over from other donors' samples. This sample comprised whole blood, obtained in connection with sensitization to the hapten diphenylcyclopropenone (DPC). This rearrangement joins TRBV20-1 to TRBJ2-4, with a tentative D call TRBD1 (5 bases). CDR3 sequence reads: CSAGIDSTYIQYF. The CDR3 bases are TGCAGTGCCGGTATTGACAGCACGTACATTCAGTACTTC.